The following is a T cell receptor beta chain sequence with its context. The CDR3 length is 15 residues. Germline lookup yields CDR1 DFQATT and CDR2 SNEGSKA (reference sequence). Trimming took 3 bases from V and 1 from J; bases not matched to a gene: 5. This entry is derived from a study of human T cells and chemical hapten exposure. Time point indicated: patch test 3, about 24 weeks after DPC sensitization. The treatment denotes: therapeutic diphenylcyclopropenone sensitization with weekly scalp DPC. TCRdb reanalysed the RACE reads using MiXCR and keeps one entry per CDR3 protein. The sample comprises 150,000 to 200,000 distinct CDR3 sequences, about 27% of which are singletons, and approximately 2.3% rests with the top ten.

Source: whole blood, taken in connection with sensitization to the hapten diphenylcyclopropenone (DPC). The chain combines TRBV20-1 with TRBJ1-5; 8 bases match TRBD1. This receptor was identified in a woman between 18 and 29 years old with alopecia areata. Some clones in this sample may be carry-over from other donors' samples. The CDR3: CSASPGGLSNQPQHF. The CDR3 DNA sequence: TGCAGTGCTAGCCCAGGGGGCTTAAGCAATCAGCCCCAGCATTTT.